These 2 T cell receptor beta chains originate from one sample sequenced in a study of regulatory T cells in long-lasting Graves disease. The sample's time point: newly diagnosed GD, antithyroid drugs for less than 3 months. Construction of the TCR library relied on RNA isolated from PBMCs. iRepertoire HTBI primers and Arm-PCR of CDR3 regions built TCR beta libraries. MiXCR, applied by TCRdb to the multiplex PCR reads, yields one record per CDR3 protein. The sample records around 360,000 distinct CDR3 sequences, 15% to 20% being singletons. The same data also went into a second study, on T cells in Graves' hyperthyroidism and ophthalmopathy.

Source: peripheral blood mononuclear cells (PBMCs), taken at new diagnosis, from a patient treated with antithyroid drugs. The source is a woman aged 18-29 years with Graves disease.

This clonotype has a count of ten or more. CDR3 DNA sequence: TGTGCCAGCAGCCTAACGACTAGCGGGAGGGCCGGTGAGCAGTTCTTC. Its protein is CASSLTTSGRAGEQFF. The chain couples TRBV6-2 or TRBV6-3 to TRBJ2-1; 14 bases are a match to TRBD2. This CDR3 contains 16 residues. The V gene's germline CDR1 is MNHEY and CDR2 SVGEGT. The V gene end was trimmed by 6 bases and the J gene end by 9 bases; junction bases not matched to a gene: 10.

This clonotype was seen ten or more times. The chain is built from TRBV30 and TRBJ2-7; TRBD1 is a possible D gene (6 bases). V was cut by 2 bases and J by 0 bases, with 14 bases left in between. Germline V gene data show CDR1 as GTSNPN and CDR2 as SVGIG (reference sequence). The CDR3 spans 15 residues. CDR3 sequence reads: CAWSTGRLRSYEQYF. The CDR3 coding sequence is TGTGCCTGGAGTACAGGGCGCCTCCGCTCCTACGAGCAGTACTTC.